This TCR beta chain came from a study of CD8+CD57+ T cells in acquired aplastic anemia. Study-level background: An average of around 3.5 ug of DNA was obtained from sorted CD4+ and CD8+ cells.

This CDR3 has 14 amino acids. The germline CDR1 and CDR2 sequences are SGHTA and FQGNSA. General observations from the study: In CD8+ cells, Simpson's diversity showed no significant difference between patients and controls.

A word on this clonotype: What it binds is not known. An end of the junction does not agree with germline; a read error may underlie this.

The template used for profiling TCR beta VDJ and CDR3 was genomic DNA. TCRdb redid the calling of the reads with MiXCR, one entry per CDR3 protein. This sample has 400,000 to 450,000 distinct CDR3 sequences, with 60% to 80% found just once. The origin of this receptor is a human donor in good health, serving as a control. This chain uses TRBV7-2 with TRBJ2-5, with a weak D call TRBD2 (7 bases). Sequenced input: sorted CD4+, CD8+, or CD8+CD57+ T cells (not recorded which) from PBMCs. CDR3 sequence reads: CASSFLGGGEKLFF. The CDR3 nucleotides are TGTGCCAGCAGCTTCCTAGGGGGGGGTGAAAAACTGTTCTTC.